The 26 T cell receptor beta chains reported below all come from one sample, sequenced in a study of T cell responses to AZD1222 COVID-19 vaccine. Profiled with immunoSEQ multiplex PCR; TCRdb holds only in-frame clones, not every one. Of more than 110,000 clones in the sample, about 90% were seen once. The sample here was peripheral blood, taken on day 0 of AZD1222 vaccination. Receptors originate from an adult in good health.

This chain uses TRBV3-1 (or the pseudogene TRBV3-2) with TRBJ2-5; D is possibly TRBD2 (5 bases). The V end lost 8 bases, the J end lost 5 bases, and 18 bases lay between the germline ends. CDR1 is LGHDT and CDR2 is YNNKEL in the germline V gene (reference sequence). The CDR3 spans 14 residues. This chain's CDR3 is CASRNTGGGETQYF. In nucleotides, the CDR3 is TGTGCCAGCCGGAATACCGGAGGCGGGGAGACCCAGTACTTC.

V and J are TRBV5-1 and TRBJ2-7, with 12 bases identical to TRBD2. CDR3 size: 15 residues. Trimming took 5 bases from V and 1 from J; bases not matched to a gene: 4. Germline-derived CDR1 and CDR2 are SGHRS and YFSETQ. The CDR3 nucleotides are TGCGCCAGCAGGGGGGGGACTAGCGGGTCCTACGAGCAGTACTTC. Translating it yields CASRGGTSGSYEQYF.

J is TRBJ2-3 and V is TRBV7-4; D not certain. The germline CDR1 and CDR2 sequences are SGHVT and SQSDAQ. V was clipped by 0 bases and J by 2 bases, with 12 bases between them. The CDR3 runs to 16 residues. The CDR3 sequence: CASSLAIRRLTDTQYF. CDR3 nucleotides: TGTGCCAGCAGCTTAGCCATCAGAAGGCTCACAGATACGCAGTATTTT. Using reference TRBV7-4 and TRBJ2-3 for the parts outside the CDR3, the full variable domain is GAGVSQSPRYKVAKRGRDVALRCDSISGHVTLYWYRQTLGQGSEVLTYSQSDAQRDKSGRPSGRFSAERPERSVSTLKIQRTEQGDSAVYLCASSLAIRRLTDTQYFGPGTRLTVL.

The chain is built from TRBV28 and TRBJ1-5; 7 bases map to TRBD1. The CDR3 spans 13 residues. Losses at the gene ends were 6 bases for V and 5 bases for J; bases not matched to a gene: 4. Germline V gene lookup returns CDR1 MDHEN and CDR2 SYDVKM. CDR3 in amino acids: CASRGDRHQPQHF. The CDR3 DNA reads TGTGCCAGCAGGGGGGACAGACATCAGCCCCAGCATTTT.

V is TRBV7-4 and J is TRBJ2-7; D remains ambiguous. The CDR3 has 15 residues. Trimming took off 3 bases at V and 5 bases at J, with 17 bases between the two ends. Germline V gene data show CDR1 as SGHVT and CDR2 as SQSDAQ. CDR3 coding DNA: TGTGCCAGCAGCTTTGTTATGGTACTTTCCCACGAGCAGTACTTC. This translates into CASSFVMVLSHEQYF.

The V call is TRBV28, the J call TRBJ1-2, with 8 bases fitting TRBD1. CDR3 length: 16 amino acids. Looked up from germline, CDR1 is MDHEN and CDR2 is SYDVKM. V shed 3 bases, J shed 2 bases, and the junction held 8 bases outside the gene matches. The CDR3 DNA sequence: TGTGCCAGCAGTTTCCGGCAGGGGGCCAAGAACTATGGCTACACCTTC. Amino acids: CASSFRQGAKNYGYTF.

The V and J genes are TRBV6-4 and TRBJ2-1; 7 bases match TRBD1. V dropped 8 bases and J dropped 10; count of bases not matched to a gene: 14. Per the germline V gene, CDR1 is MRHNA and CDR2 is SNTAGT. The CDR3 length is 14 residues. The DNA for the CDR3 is TGTGCCAGCGCCCGGGACAGCGCGGGTAGAGAGCAGTTCTTC. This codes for CASARDSAGREQFF.

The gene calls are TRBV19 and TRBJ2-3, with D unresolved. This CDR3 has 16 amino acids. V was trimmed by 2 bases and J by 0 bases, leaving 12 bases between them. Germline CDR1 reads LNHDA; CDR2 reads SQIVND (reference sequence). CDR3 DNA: TGTGCCAGTAGTATAATTCAGCATACTAGCACAGATACGCAGTATTTT. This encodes CASSIIQHTSTDTQYF.

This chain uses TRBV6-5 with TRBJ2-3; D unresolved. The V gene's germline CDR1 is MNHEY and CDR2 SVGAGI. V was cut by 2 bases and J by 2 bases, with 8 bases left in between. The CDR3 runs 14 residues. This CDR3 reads CASSYAKLTDTQYF. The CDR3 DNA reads TGTGCCAGCAGTTACGCCAAACTCACAGATACGCAGTATTTT.

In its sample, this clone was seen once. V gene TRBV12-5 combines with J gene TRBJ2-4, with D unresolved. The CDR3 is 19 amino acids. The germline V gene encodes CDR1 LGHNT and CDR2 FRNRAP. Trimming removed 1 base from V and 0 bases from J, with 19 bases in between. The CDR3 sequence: CASGLAVRLEDGAKNIQYF. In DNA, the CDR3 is TGTGCTAGTGGTTTGGCAGTGAGATTAGAAGACGGAGCCAAAAACATTCAGTACTTC.

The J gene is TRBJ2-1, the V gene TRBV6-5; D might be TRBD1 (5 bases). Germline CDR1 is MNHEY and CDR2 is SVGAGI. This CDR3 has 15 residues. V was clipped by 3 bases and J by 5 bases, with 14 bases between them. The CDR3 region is CASSYQGGQDNEQFF. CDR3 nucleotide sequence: TGTGCCAGCAGTTATCAGGGCGGTCAGGACAATGAGCAGTTCTTC.

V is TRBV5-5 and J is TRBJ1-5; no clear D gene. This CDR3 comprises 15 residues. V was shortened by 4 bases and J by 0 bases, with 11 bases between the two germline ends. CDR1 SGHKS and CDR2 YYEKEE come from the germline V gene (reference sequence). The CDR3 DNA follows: TGTGCCAGCAGCGGGAGTGCTTATAGCAATCAGCCCCAGCATTTT. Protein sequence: CASSGSAYSNQPQHF.

The CDR3 spells CASSPPGGNSPLHF. The CDR3 nucleotides are TGTGCCAGCAGCCCCCCGGGGGGGAATTCACCCCTCCACTTT. V and J are TRBV7-2 and TRBJ1-6; TRBD1 might be the D (5 bases). CDR3 length: 14 residues. V shed 5 bases and J shed 7 bases, with 12 bases lying between them. Germline assignment: CDR1 SGHTA and CDR2 FQGNSA.

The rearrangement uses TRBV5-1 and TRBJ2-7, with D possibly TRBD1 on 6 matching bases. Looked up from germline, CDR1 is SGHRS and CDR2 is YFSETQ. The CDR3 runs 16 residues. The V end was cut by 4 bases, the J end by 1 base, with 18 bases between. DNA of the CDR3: TGCGCCAGCAGCCTGGGGGCAGGGAAAACATCCTACGAGCAGTACTTC. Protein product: CASSLGAGKTSYEQYF.

This CDR3 is CASILRAGGFTEAFF. In DNA, the CDR3 is TGTGCCAGTATCCTAAGGGCAGGGGGCTTTACTGAAGCTTTCTTT. V usage is TRBV28 and J usage is TRBJ1-1, with 8 bases that match TRBD1. With V trimmed by 9 bases and J by 5 bases, 14 bases remained unmatched. The CDR3 extends over 15 amino acids. In germline, CDR1 is MDHEN, CDR2 SYDVKM.

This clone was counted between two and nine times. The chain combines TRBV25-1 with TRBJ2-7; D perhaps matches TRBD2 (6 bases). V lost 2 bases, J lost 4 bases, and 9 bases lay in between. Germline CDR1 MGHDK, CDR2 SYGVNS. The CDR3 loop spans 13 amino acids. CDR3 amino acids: CASSEGGLYEQYF. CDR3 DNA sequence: TGTGCCAGCAGTGAAGGGGGACTTTACGAGCAGTACTTC.

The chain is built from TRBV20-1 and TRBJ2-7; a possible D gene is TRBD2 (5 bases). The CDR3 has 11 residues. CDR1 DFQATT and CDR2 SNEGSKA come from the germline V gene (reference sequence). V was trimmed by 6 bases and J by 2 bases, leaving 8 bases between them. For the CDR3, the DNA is TGCAGTGCGGGAGCCACCTACGAGCAGTACTTC. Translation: CSAGATYEQYF.

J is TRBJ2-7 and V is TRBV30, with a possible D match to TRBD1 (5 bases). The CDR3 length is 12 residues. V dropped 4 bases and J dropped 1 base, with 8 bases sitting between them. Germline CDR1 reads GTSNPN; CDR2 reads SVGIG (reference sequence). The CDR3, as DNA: TGTGCCTGGAACAGACAGTCCTACGAGCAGTACTTC. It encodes CAWNRQSYEQYF. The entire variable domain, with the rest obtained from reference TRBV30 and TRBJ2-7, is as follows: SQTIHQWPATLVQPVGSPLSLECTVEGTSNPNLYWYRQAAGRGLQLLFYSVGIGQISSEVPQNLSASRPQDRQFILSSKKLLLSDSGFYLCAWNRQSYEQYFGPGTRLTVT.

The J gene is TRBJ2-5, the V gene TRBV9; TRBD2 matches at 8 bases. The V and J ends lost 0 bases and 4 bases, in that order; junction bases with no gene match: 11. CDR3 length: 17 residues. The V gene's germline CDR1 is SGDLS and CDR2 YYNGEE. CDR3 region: CASSVADSGSGGETQYF. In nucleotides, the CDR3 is TGTGCCAGCAGCGTAGCTGACAGCGGGAGTGGAGGAGAGACCCAGTACTTC. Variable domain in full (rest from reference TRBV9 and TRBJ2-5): DSGVTQTPKHLITATGQRVTLRCSPRSGDLSVYWYQQSLDQGLQFLIQYYNGEERAKGNILERFSAQQFPDLHSELNLSSLELGDSALYFCASSVADSGSGGETQYFGPGTRLLVL.

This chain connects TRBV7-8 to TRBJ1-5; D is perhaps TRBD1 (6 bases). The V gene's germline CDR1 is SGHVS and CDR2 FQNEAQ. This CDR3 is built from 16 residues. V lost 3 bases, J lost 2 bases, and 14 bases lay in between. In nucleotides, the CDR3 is TGTGCCAGCAGCTTGGAGGACAGAAGACGCAATCAGCCCCAGCATTTT. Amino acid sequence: CASSLEDRRRNQPQHF.

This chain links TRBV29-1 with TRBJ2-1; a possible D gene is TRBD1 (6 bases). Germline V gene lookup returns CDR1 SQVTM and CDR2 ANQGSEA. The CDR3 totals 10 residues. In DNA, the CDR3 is TGCAGTGGACAGTTCAATGAGCAGTTCTTC. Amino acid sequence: CSGQFNEQFF.

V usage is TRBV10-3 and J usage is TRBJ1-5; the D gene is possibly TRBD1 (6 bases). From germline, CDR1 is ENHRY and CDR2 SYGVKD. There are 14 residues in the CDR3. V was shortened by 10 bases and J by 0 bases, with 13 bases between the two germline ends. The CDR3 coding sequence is TGTGCCACCGGGGGCGGGTATAGCAATCAGCCCCAGCATTTT. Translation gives CATGGGYSNQPQHF.

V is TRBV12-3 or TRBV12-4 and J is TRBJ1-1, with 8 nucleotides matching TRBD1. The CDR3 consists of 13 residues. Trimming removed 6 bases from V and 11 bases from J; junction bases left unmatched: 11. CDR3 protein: CASRRTGSETAFF. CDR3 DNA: TGTGCCAGCAGACGGACAGGGAGCGAGACGGCTTTCTTT.

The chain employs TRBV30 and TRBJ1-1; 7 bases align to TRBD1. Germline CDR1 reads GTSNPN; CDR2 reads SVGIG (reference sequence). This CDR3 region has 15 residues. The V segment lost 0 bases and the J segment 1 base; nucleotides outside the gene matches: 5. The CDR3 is CAWSVPTGPNTEAFF. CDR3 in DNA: TGTGCCTGGAGTGTACCGACAGGGCCGAACACTGAAGCTTTCTTT.

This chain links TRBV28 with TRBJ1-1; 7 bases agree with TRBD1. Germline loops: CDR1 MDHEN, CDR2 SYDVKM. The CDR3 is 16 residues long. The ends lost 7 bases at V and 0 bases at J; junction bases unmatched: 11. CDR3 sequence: CASILRDRHMNTEAFF. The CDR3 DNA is TGTGCCAGCATCCTTCGGGACAGACACATGAACACTGAAGCTTTCTTT.

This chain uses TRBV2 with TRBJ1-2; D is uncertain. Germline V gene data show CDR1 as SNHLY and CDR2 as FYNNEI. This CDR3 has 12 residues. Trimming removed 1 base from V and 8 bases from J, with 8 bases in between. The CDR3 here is CASSEGAAGYTF. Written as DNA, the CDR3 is TGTGCCAGCAGTGAAGGGGCAGCAGGCTACACCTTC. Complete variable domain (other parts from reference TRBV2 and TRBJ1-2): EPEVTQTPSHQVTQMGQEVILRCVPISNHLYFYWYRQILGQKVEFLVSFYNNEISEKSEIFDDQFSVERPDGSNFTLKIRSTKLEDSAMYFCASSEGAAGYTFGSGTRLTVV.